This TCR beta chain stems from a study of cytomegalovirus exposure and HLA in healthy donors. Study outcomes and limitations: A prior analysis recorded that most TCR beta V segments were productive about 87% or about 30% of the time.

A multiplex PCR was run with 60 Vbeta primers and 13 Jbeta primers. Generated by immunoSEQ multiplex PCR, the TCRdb table keeps only in-frame clones and is missing some. The sample holds roughly 150,000 clones, approximately 63% seen once. A word on this clone: Its antigen remains unidentified.

When sampled, the donors appeared nominally healthy, though they likely had unrecorded immune exposures. The length of the CDR3 is 13 residues. CDR1 MNHNS and CDR2 SASEGT come from the germline V gene. V lost 5 bases to trimming and J lost 8 bases; unmatched junction nucleotides: 5. This sequence originates from a woman aged 55-70 years in good health and CMV-seropositive. The material sequenced was PBMCs. The rearrangement links TRBV6-1 to TRBJ2-1, with TRBD2 identical over 8 bases. Here the CDR3 DNA reads TGTGCCAGCAGTCCCGGGGGGGGCTATGAGCAGTTCTTC. It is translated as CASSPGGGYEQFF.